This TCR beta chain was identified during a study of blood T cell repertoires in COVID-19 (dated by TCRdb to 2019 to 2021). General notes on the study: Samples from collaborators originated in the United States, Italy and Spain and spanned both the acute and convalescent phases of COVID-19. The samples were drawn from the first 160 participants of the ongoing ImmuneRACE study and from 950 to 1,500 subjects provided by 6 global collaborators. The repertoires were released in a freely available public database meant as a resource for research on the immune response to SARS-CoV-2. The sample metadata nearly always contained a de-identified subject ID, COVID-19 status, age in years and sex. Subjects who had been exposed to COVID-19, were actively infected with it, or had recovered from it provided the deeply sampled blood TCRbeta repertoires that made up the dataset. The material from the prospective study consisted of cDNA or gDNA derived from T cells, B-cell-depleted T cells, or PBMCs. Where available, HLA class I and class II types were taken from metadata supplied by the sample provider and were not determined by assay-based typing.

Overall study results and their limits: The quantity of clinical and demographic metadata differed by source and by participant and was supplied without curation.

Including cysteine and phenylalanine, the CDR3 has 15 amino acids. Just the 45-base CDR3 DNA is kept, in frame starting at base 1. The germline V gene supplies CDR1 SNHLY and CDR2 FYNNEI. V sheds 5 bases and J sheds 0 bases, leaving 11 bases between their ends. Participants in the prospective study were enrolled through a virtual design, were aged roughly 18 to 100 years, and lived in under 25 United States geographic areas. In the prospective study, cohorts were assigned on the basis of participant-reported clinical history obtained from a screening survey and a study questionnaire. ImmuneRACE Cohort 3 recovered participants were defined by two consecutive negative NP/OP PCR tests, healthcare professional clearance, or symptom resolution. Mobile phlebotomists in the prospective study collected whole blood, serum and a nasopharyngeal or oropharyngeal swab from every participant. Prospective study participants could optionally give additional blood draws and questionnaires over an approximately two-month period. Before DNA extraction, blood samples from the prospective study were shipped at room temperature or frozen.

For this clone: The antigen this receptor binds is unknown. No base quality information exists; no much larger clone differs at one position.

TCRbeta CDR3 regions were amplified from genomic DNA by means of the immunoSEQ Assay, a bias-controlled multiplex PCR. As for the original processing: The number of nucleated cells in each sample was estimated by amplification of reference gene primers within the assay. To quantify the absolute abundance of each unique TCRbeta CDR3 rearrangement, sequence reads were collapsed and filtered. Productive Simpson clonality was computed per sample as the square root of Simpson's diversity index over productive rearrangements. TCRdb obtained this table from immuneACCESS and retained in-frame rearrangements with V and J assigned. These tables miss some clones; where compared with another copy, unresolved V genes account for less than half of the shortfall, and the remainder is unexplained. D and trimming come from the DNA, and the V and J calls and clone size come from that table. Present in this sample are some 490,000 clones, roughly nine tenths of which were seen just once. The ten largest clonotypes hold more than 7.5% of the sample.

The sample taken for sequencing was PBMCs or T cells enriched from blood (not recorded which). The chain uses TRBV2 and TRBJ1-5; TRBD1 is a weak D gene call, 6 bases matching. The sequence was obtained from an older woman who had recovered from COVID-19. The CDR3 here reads CASSNGQLSNQPQHF. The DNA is TGTGCCAGCAGTAACGGACAGCTTAGCAATCAGCCCCAGCATTTT.